This TCR beta chain was sequenced in a study of somatic mutations in cytotoxic T cells in rheumatoid arthritis. General study points: CD8+ T-cell clonality showed no significant difference between rheumatoid arthritis patients and age-matched healthy controls.

This clone was recorded once. What it binds is unknown. With median age around 56 years (range roughly 20-75) and about 55% female, healthy controls came from blood donor buffy coats. Germline-derived CDR1 and CDR2 are SGHDT and YYEEEE. Trimming took off 0 bases at V and 1 base at J, with 5 bases between the two ends. CDR3 length equals 14 residues. This table comes from immunoSEQ multiplex PCR, and its TCRdb copy is limited to in-frame clones, with some not included. This sample has 18,000 or so clones, with about 73% found just once. The sample consisted of CD8+ T cells sorted from blood. This rearrangement joins TRBV5-6 to TRBJ1-5; D is undetermined. The receptor's source is a woman in her sixties or seventies in good health. CDR3 region: CASSLGGSNQPQHF. CDR3 nucleotide sequence: TGTGCCAGCAGCTTGGGTGGAAGCAATCAGCCCCAGCATTTT. Combining the CDR3 with reference TRBV5-6 and TRBJ1-5 gives the whole variable domain DAGVTQSPTHLIKTRGQQVTLRCSPKSGHDTVSWYQQALGQGPQFIFQYYEEEERQRGNFPDRFSGHQFPNYSSELNVNALLLGDSALYLCASSLGGSNQPQHFGDGTRLSIL.